Listed here are 28 T cell receptor beta chains from one sample, sequenced in a study of identical twins. Using its own MiXCR run on the 5' RACE reads, TCRdb lists one record per CDR3 protein. This sample has over 600,000 distinct CDR3 sequences, with over 20% found just once. This same sample was also part of a study on T cells expressing NK-cell markers.

Sequencing was carried out using PBMCs. These receptors were obtained from a woman aged 18-35 years in good health.

This clonotype has a handful of counts. The J gene is TRBJ1-2, the V gene TRBV12-3 or TRBV12-4, with no clear D. The CDR3 has 13 residues. The V end lost 2 bases, the J end lost 3 bases, and 7 bases lay between the germline ends. The CDR3 region is CASSLRVHYGYTF. CDR3 DNA: TGTGCCAGCAGTTTAAGGGTTCACTATGGCTACACCTTC.

This clonotype came up a few times. The V and J genes are TRBV27 and TRBJ1-2, with D maybe TRBD1 (5 bases). Per germline, CDR1 MNHEY and CDR2 SMNVEV (reference sequence). The CDR3 extends over 13 amino acids. V dropped 4 bases and J dropped 1 base, with 7 bases sitting between them. This chain's CDR3 is CASSWGVNYGYTF. CDR3 nucleotide sequence: TGTGCCAGCAGTTGGGGCGTTAACTATGGCTACACCTTC.

The chain uses TRBV12-3 or TRBV12-4 and TRBJ1-6; D unresolved. Trimming removed 7 bases from V and 7 bases from J, with 11 bases in between. This CDR3 region has 13 residues. The CDR3: CASTPPFNSPLHF. For the CDR3, the DNA is TGTGCCAGCACCCCTCCGTTCAATTCACCCCTCCACTTT.

This clonotype was seen a handful of times. The V and J genes are TRBV20-1 and TRBJ2-1; D uncertain. This CDR3 comprises 12 residues. Deletions cut 0 bases from V and 8 bases from J, with 8 bases between. Germline V CDR1 and CDR2: DFQATT, SNEGSKA (reference sequence). This chain's CDR3 is CSARDLVDEQFF. DNA of the CDR3: TGCAGTGCTAGAGATTTGGTGGATGAGCAGTTCTTC.

The genes are TRBV12-3 or TRBV12-4 and TRBJ2-7; 7 bases are shared with TRBD2. The CDR3 sequence is 15 residues long. The junction had 12 bases not matched to a gene; V was cut back by 3 bases and J by 7 bases. Here the CDR3 reads CASSLGGSDHREQYF. CDR3 in DNA: TGTGCCAGCAGTTTGGGCGGGAGTGATCATCGGGAGCAGTACTTC.

This chain uses TRBV20-1 with TRBJ2-4; 11 nucleotides match TRBD2. Trimming removed 3 bases from V and 0 bases from J; junction bases left unmatched: 7. CDR1 DFQATT and CDR2 SNEGSKA come from the germline V gene (reference sequence). The CDR3 spans 17 residues. The CDR3 loop is CSASRIAGGRAKNIQYF. The CDR3 region has the DNA TGCAGTGCTAGTAGGATAGCGGGAGGGAGAGCCAAAAACATTCAGTACTTC.

The V gene is TRBV6-1, the J gene TRBJ2-1; TRBD2 matches 7 bases. Germline V gene data show CDR1 as MNHNS and CDR2 as SASEGT. The trim removed 6 bases at V and 1 base at J, leaving 6 bases unmatched. The CDR3 sequence is 15 residues long. CDR3 in amino acids: CASRARGESYNEQFF. CDR3 nucleotides: TGTGCCAGCAGGGCACGGGGGGAGTCCTACAATGAGCAGTTCTTC.

This clonotype is a singleton in its sample. The CDR3 does not close with the conserved phenylalanine or tryptophan, likely indicating a read error. This chain connects TRBV18 to TRBJ2-7, with unresolved D. This CDR3 spans 13 amino acids. CDR1 is KGHSH and CDR2 is LQKENI in the germline V gene. Trimming cost V 3 bases and J 10 bases, with 16 bases left between them. Here the CDR3 DNA reads TGTGCCAGCTCACCCCACTCCTGGGGTGAACAGTACTAC. Translating gives CASSPHSWGEQYY.

The rearrangement links TRBV20-1 to TRBJ2-5; 9 bases are shared with TRBD2. The CDR3 is 16 residues long. V shed 0 bases and J 5 bases; nucleotides not matched to a gene: 10. From germline, CDR1 is DFQATT and CDR2 SNEGSKA (reference sequence). The CDR3 sequence: CSARDRLAALRETQYF. CDR3 nucleotide sequence: TGCAGTGCTAGAGATCGACTAGCGGCCCTTCGTGAGACCCAGTACTTC.

The chain uses TRBV12-3 or TRBV12-4 and TRBJ2-1; 10 nucleotides align to TRBD2. This CDR3 comprises 15 residues. V shed 2 bases and J 8 bases; nucleotides not matched to a gene: 6. The CDR3 region is CASSLRLAGADEQFF. CDR3 nucleotide sequence: TGTGCCAGCAGTTTACGGCTAGCGGGAGCGGATGAGCAGTTCTTC.

This clonotype was found a few times. The chain combines TRBV27 with TRBJ2-1, with D tentatively TRBD2 (6 bases). The V end lost 6 bases, the J end lost 8 bases, and 17 bases lay between the germline ends. The CDR3 spans 14 residues. Germline CDR1 MNHEY, CDR2 SMNVEV (reference sequence). CDR3 residues: CASSMGGPGYEQFF. DNA for the CDR3: TGTGCCAGCAGCATGGGGGGTCCGGGGTATGAGCAGTTCTTC.

This rearrangement joins TRBV7-9 to TRBJ1-2, with TRBD1 identical over 7 bases. The CDR3 is 16 amino acids. J was trimmed by 4 bases and V by 4 bases; bases with no gene match: 12. CDR1 is SEHNR, CDR2 FQNEAQ, per germline (reference sequence). The CDR3 bases are TGTGCCAGCAGCTACTCAAGGACAGGAGCCGTCTATGGCTACACCTTC. Protein sequence: CASSYSRTGAVYGYTF. The variable domain in full, with the rest retrieved from reference TRBV7-9 and TRBJ1-2, is DTGVSQNPRHKITKRGQNVTFRCDPISEHNRLYWYRQTLGQGPEFLTYFQNEAQLEKSRLLSDRFSAERPKGSFSTLEIQRTEQGDSAMYLCASSYSRTGAVYGYTFGSGTRLTVV.

The J gene is TRBJ2-7, the V gene TRBV27, with TRBD1 identical over 10 bases. This CDR3 is 15 amino acids long. The germline gives CDR1 MNHEY, CDR2 SMNVEV (reference sequence). V trimming: 6 bases; J trimming: 3 bases; junction bases outside the gene matches: 8. DNA for the CDR3: TGTGCCAGCAGGGGAACCGGGACAGGGGTCTACGAGCAGTACTTC. Translation gives CASRGTGTGVYEQYF.

This clonotype was seen only a few times. V gene TRBV20-1 combines with J gene TRBJ2-3, with TRBD2 matching 8 bases. Germline-derived CDR1 and CDR2 are DFQATT and SNEGSKA (reference sequence). The CDR3 is made up of 15 amino acids. V gave up 4 bases and J gave up 7 bases; unmatched junction bases: 13. Written as DNA, the CDR3 is TGCAGTGCTACCGCCGGGGGGGGGGGCTTTAATACGCAGTATTTT. As protein: CSATAGGGGFNTQYF.

The chain recombines TRBV27 with TRBJ2-3; D may be TRBD2 (6 bases). Trimming left V 5 bases short and J 6 bases short, with 15 bases between. The CDR3 sequence is 14 residues long. Germline CDR1 MNHEY, CDR2 SMNVEV (reference sequence). The CDR3 sequence is CASSPQRADDTQYF. Written as DNA, the CDR3 is TGTGCCAGCAGTCCGCAGCGGGCAGATGATACGCAGTATTTT.

This rearrangement joins TRBV3-1 to TRBJ2-1; 10 bases map to TRBD1. The length of the CDR3 is 17 residues. J lost 9 bases, V lost 6 bases, and 17 bases had no gene match. Germline V gene data show CDR1 as LGHDT and CDR2 as YNNKEL (reference sequence). The CDR3 here is CASRAPGQGRNEGEQFF. CDR3 DNA sequence: TGTGCCAGCAGAGCCCCGGGACAGGGGAGGAATGAGGGTGAGCAGTTCTTC.

This chain uses TRBV6-5 with TRBJ2-7; no firm D call. The CDR3 has 14 residues. Germline V gene sequence: CDR1 MNHEY, CDR2 SVGAGI. V dropped 3 bases and J dropped 3 bases, with 12 bases sitting between them. CDR3 in amino acids: CASSYFVGGYEQYF. The CDR3, as DNA: TGTGCCAGCAGTTATTTTGTGGGCGGCTACGAGCAGTACTTC.

This chain connects TRBV7-9 to TRBJ2-7; D may be TRBD1 (6 bases). The V and J ends lost 1 base and 6 bases respectively, with 16 bases between them. Germline V gene data show CDR1 as SEHNR and CDR2 as FQNEAQ (reference sequence). CDR3 length: 15 residues. The CDR3 bases are TGTGCCAGCAGCTTAGGGGGGCAGGGGACCTCCGAGCAGTACTTC. This codes for CASSLGGQGTSEQYF.

The chain uses TRBV7-8 and TRBJ1-5, with 7 nucleotides matching TRBD1. Per the germline V gene, CDR1 is SGHVS and CDR2 is FQNEAQ. CDR3 length equals 13 residues. V lost 4 bases, J lost 9 bases, and 6 bases stayed unmatched. The CDR3: CASSSRQGGPQHF. The CDR3 DNA reads TGTGCCAGCAGCTCTAGACAGGGAGGGCCCCAGCATTTT.

This CDR3 reads CASSFSQGPRTYEQYF. CDR3 in DNA: TGTGCCAGCAGTTTTTCTCAGGGTCCTAGAACCTACGAGCAGTACTTC. This rearrangement joins TRBV12-3 or TRBV12-4 to TRBJ2-7; maybe TRBD1 (5 bases). CDR3 size: 16 residues. With 3 bases removed from V and 2 bases from J, the gap between germline ends came to 17 bases.

V is TRBV20-1 and J is TRBJ2-1; no clear D gene. V was shortened by 1 base and J by 0 bases, with 7 bases between the two germline ends. Germline values: CDR1 DFQATT, CDR2 SNEGSKA (reference sequence). The CDR3 runs 14 residues. The CDR3: CSARAGLSYNEQFF. As DNA, the CDR3 is TGCAGTGCTAGAGCTGGCCTCTCCTACAATGAGCAGTTCTTC.

Only a few counts were recorded for this clonotype. The rearrangement uses TRBV5-6 and TRBJ2-2, with D perhaps matching TRBD2 (6 bases). There are 18 residues in the CDR3. Looked up from germline, CDR1 is SGHDT and CDR2 is YYEEEE. The V end lost 0 bases, the J end lost 0 bases, and 15 bases lay between the germline ends. CDR3 residues: CASSLGRGKFANTGELFF. The CDR3 nucleotides read TGTGCCAGCAGCTTGGGGCGGGGAAAGTTCGCGAACACCGGGGAGCTGTTTTTT. The full variable domain, with the rest looked up from reference TRBV5-6 and TRBJ2-2, is DAGVTQSPTHLIKTRGQQVTLRCSPKSGHDTVSWYQQALGQGPQFIFQYYEEEERQRGNFPDRFSGHQFPNYSSELNVNALLLGDSALYLCASSLGRGKFANTGELFFGEGSRLTVL.

V gene TRBV20-1 combines with J gene TRBJ2-3, with TRBD1 as a possible D gene (5 bases). Trimming removed 4 bases from V and 0 bases from J, with 11 bases in between. This CDR3 spans 14 amino acids. Germline V gene data show CDR1 as DFQATT and CDR2 as SNEGSKA (reference sequence). This CDR3 is CSANGGASTDTQYF. The DNA for the CDR3 is TGCAGTGCTAATGGTGGGGCGAGCACAGATACGCAGTATTTT.

This clonotype has a handful of counts. CDR3 DNA sequence: TGCGCCAGCAGCGCCCCGGATAGCACAGATACGCAGTATTTT. Protein product: CASSAPDSTDTQYF. The rearrangement uses TRBV5-1 and TRBJ2-3; D not resolved. CDR3 length: 14 residues. V was clipped by 4 bases and J by 0 bases, with 9 bases between them. Germline values: CDR1 SGHRS, CDR2 YFSETQ. The variable domain in full, with the rest retrieved from reference TRBV5-1 and TRBJ2-3, is KAGVTQTPRYLIKTRGQQVTLSCSPISGHRSVSWYQQTPGQGLQFLFEYFSETQRNKGNFPGRFSGRQFSNSRSEMNVSTLELGDSALYLCASSAPDSTDTQYFGPGTRLTVL.

This clonotype was detected only a few times. The CDR3 sequence is CASTLREAYNEQFF. The CDR3 coding sequence is TGTGCCAGCACCCTGAGGGAGGCCTACAATGAGCAGTTCTTC. The chain carries TRBV7-9 and TRBJ2-1, with a tentative D call TRBD2 (6 bases). The CDR3 totals 14 residues. V lost 7 bases to trimming and J lost 2 bases, with 12 bases between them. Looked up from germline, CDR1 is SEHNR and CDR2 is FQNEAQ (reference sequence).

The chain uses TRBV7-9 and TRBJ2-3; D gene uncertain. This CDR3 spans 14 amino acids. Per the germline V gene, CDR1 is SEHNR and CDR2 is FQNEAQ (reference sequence). Trimming shortened V by 5 bases and J by 4 bases, and 13 bases separated the two germline ends. Here the CDR3 DNA reads TGTGCCAGCAGCGAAAAGGCCCAGGCAGATACGCAGTATTTT. It yields the protein CASSEKAQADTQYF.

In this sample, this clonotype turned up a few times. CDR3 coding DNA: TGTGCCAGCTCCCTAGGGGCAGGGCCCGAGCAGTACTTC. Its translation is CASSLGAGPEQYF. V and J are TRBV27 and TRBJ2-7; TRBD1 might be the D (5 bases). Germline values: CDR1 MNHEY, CDR2 SMNVEV (reference sequence). The CDR3 spans 13 residues. The V and J ends lost 8 bases and 6 bases respectively, with 17 bases between them.

The genes are TRBV20-1 and TRBJ2-3; 10 bases map to TRBD2. The V gene end was trimmed by 6 bases and the J gene end by 0 bases; junction bases not matched to a gene: 24. This CDR3 has 21 amino acids. Germline CDR1 and CDR2: DFQATT and SNEGSKA (reference sequence). CDR3: CSAQRQGRLAGVGVSTDTQYF. Written as DNA, the CDR3 is TGCAGTGCCCAAAGACAGGGTCGCCTAGCGGGAGTGGGCGTGAGCACAGATACGCAGTATTTT.